The 26 T cell receptor beta chains below come from one sample, sequenced in a study of T cells in Graves' hyperthyroidism and ophthalmopathy. Using RNA transcripts as the source, TCR beta CDR3 regions were amplified. The HTBI set primed first-round TCR CDR3 RT-PCR. TCRdb recomputed calls from the multiplex PCR reads with MiXCR, one row per CDR3 protein. The table lists approximately 590,000 distinct CDR3 sequences, around 16% of them singletons. The sequencing sample was made of blood. These TCRs come from a woman under 40 with Graves' hyperthyroidism.

This clonotype was detected ten times or more. The chain carries TRBV7-6 and TRBJ2-3, with D unclear. Germline CDR1 SGHVS, CDR2 FNYEAQ. This CDR3 comprises 16 residues. Trimming removed 1 base from V and 2 bases from J, with 13 bases in between. DNA of the CDR3: TGTGCCAGCAGCTTAGTCCCTGGGCCCGACACAGATACGCAGTATTTT. Translated: CASSLVPGPDTDTQYF.

This clonotype showed up just a few times. In DNA form, the CDR3 reads TGTGCCAGCAGCTTAACTTCGGGTGTGAACACCGGGGAGCTGTTTTTT. Encoded protein: CASSLTSGVNTGELFF. The gene calls are TRBV7-6 and TRBJ2-2; D call uncertain. Germline values: CDR1 SGHVS, CDR2 FNYEAQ. V was cut by 2 bases and J by 1 base, with 11 bases left in between. This CDR3 contains 16 residues.

This clonotype showed up many times. This chain uses TRBV6-1 with TRBJ2-1, with D hard to call. This CDR3 contains 16 residues. V was pared by 1 base and J by 0 bases, with 10 bases between. Germline CDR1 and CDR2: MNHNS and SASEGT. CDR3 nucleotide sequence: TGTGCCAGCAGTGAAGTTGTGATTGACTCCTACAATGAGCAGTTCTTC. Translated: CASSEVVIDSYNEQFF.

In this sample, this clonotype turned up many times. V is TRBV4-1 and J is TRBJ2-3; weak D call: TRBD1 (6 bases). Trimming removed 1 base at V and 2 bases at J, with 10 bases between. The CDR3 consists of 15 residues. In germline, CDR1 is MGHRA, CDR2 YSYEKL. The CDR3, as DNA: TGCGCCAGCAGCCAAGGACAGGCCCTCACAGATACGCAGTATTTT. Its translation: CASSQGQALTDTQYF.

The CDR3 loop is CASRDRVGRPQHF. CDR3 DNA: TGTGCCAGCAGAGACAGGGTAGGGAGGCCCCAGCATTTT. The genes are TRBV6-1 and TRBJ1-5; TRBD1 matches 7 bases. Germline V gene lookup returns CDR1 MNHNS and CDR2 SASEGT. Unmatched junction bases numbered 8, after V lost 6 bases and J lost 9 bases. This CDR3 is built from 13 residues.

This sequence joins TRBV6-1 and TRBJ2-1; weak D call: TRBD2 (6 bases). There are 15 residues in the CDR3. V gave up 7 bases and J gave up 4 bases, with 17 bases separating them. Germline-derived CDR1 and CDR2 are MNHNS and SASEGT. CDR3 sequence: CASTLEASAYNEQFF. In DNA, the CDR3 is TGTGCCAGCACCCTGGAGGCTAGCGCGTACAATGAGCAGTTCTTC.

This clonotype appeared many times. The chain joins TRBV7-9 to TRBJ2-7, with TRBD1 identical over 7 bases. In germline, CDR1 is SEHNR, CDR2 FQNEAQ (reference sequence). V dropped 5 bases and J dropped 0; count of bases not matched to a gene: 7. This CDR3 spans 15 amino acids. The chain's CDR3 is CASSRPGQTSYEQYF. The DNA for the CDR3 is TGTGCCAGCAGCCGACCGGGACAGACCTCCTACGAGCAGTACTTC.

At least ten counts were recorded for this clonotype. The rearrangement links TRBV20-1 to TRBJ2-1; 9 bases map to TRBD2. The CDR3 is made up of 12 amino acids. Germline loops: CDR1 DFQATT, CDR2 SNEGSKA (reference sequence). Trimming removed 7 bases from V and 6 bases from J; junction bases left unmatched: 4. The CDR3 DNA reads TGCAGTGGAGGACTAGCGACCAATGAGCAGTTCTTC. Protein product: CSGGLATNEQFF.

The V gene is TRBV9, the J gene TRBJ1-1; D remains ambiguous. Germline assignment: CDR1 SGDLS and CDR2 YYNGEE. Trimming cost V 4 bases and J 3 bases, with 16 bases left between them. This CDR3 spans 15 amino acids. The CDR3 loop is CASSPPVGADTEAFF. CDR3 coding DNA: TGTGCCAGCAGCCCCCCTGTTGGTGCAGACACTGAAGCTTTCTTT.

This clonotype was detected a few times. This may stem from a read error, because a much larger clone lies one nucleotide away. Without the conserved terminal phenylalanine or tryptophan, this CDR3 likely stems from a read error. CDR3 in amino acids: CAWSYSYEQYL. The CDR3 DNA reads TGTGCCTGGAGTTACTCCTACGAGCAGTACCTC. This chain joins TRBV30 and TRBJ2-7; D not resolved. CDR3 size: 11 residues. Germline CDR1 reads GTSNPN; CDR2 reads SVGIG (reference sequence). V gave up 2 bases and J gave up 0 bases, with 2 bases separating them.

V is TRBV10-3 and J is TRBJ1-1; 7 bases align to TRBD1. Germline V lookup: CDR1 ENHRY, CDR2 SYGVKD. The CDR3 sequence is 15 residues long. V lost 8 bases to trimming and J lost 3 bases; unmatched junction nucleotides: 12. The CDR3 DNA follows: TGTGCCATCGGCGGACACCGGGACAGATACACTGAAGCTTTCTTT. This encodes CAIGGHRDRYTEAFF.

CDR3 sequence: CASSSHFYNEQYF. The CDR3 region has the DNA TGTGCCAGCAGCTCTCACTTTTACAATGAGCAGTACTTC. The rearrangement links TRBV14 to TRBJ2-7; D is unclear. The CDR3 totals 13 residues. Germline CDR1 is SGHDN and CDR2 is FVKESK. V was clipped by 5 bases and J by 7 bases, with 15 bases between them.

This clonotype was observed at least ten times. This rearrangement joins TRBV3-1 to TRBJ2-7; the D is unclear. CDR1 and CDR2 (germline): LGHDT, YNNKEL (reference sequence). The CDR3 covers 15 residues. V was shortened by 0 bases and J by 2 bases, with 11 bases between the two germline ends. The CDR3 sequence is CASSQDLVGTYEQYF. CDR3 in DNA: TGTGCCAGCAGCCAAGATCTCGTGGGAACCTACGAGCAGTACTTC.

The rearrangement links TRBV24-1 to TRBJ2-1; tentatively, D is TRBD1 or TRBD2 (6 bases each). The CDR3 runs 16 residues. V gave up 3 bases and J gave up 0 bases, with 11 bases separating them. CDR1 and CDR2 from the germline V gene are KGHDR and SFDVKD. This chain's CDR3 is CATSDGGRRSYNEQFF. For the CDR3, the DNA is TGTGCCACCAGTGATGGGGGGCGGCGCTCCTACAATGAGCAGTTCTTC.

CDR3 nucleotides: TGCGCCAGCAGCTTGTTACCTGGACAGTACACCGGGGAGCTGTTTTTT. Translated: CASSLLPGQYTGELFF. V is TRBV5-1 and J is TRBJ2-2, with D perhaps TRBD1 (6 bases). CDR1 SGHRS and CDR2 YFSETQ come from the germline V gene. Trimming took off 1 base at V and 3 bases at J, with 13 bases between the two ends. The CDR3 runs 16 residues.

J is TRBJ2-4 and V is TRBV4-1; D gene uncertain. V shed 2 bases and J shed 0 bases, with 17 bases lying between them. CDR3 size: 18 residues. Per germline, CDR1 MGHRA and CDR2 YSYEKL. The CDR3 DNA reads TGCGCCAGCAGCCAATGGAACGCGGAACATTTAGCCAAAAACATTCAGTACTTC. Protein: CASSQWNAEHLAKNIQYF.

This clonotype has ten or more counts. The chain joins TRBV7-9 to TRBJ2-1, with D unresolved. The germline gives CDR1 SEHNR, CDR2 FQNEAQ (reference sequence). Trimming removed 1 base at V and 5 bases at J, with 6 bases between. CDR3 size: 13 residues. CDR3 loop: CASSLVVHNEQFF. Here the CDR3 DNA reads TGTGCCAGCAGCTTAGTTGTTCACAATGAGCAGTTCTTC.

This clonotype has a count of ten or more. DNA for the CDR3: TGTGCCAGCAGTTTGGTGAAAGCGTACTACGAGCAGTACTTC. Protein sequence: CASSLVKAYYEQYF. The gene calls are TRBV28 and TRBJ2-7, with no clear D. The CDR3 has 14 residues. Germline V lookup: CDR1 MDHEN, CDR2 SYDVKM. Trimming pared 3 bases from V and 3 bases from J, leaving 12 bases between.

The rearrangement links TRBV24-1 to TRBJ2-3, with D tentatively TRBD2 (5 bases). The germline V gene has CDR1 KGHDR and CDR2 SFDVKD. Trimming left V 3 bases short and J 4 bases short, with 13 bases between. The CDR3 loop spans 15 amino acids. CDR3 bases: TGTGCCACCAGTGATGAGGGAACCATTGCAGATACGCAGTATTTT. This encodes CATSDEGTIADTQYF.

The chain employs TRBV5-4 and TRBJ2-3; D not certain. From germline, CDR1 is SGHNT and CDR2 YYREEE (reference sequence). CDR3 length equals 13 residues. With 1 base removed from V and 2 bases from J, the gap between germline ends came to 5 bases. The DNA of the CDR3 is TGTGCCAGCAGCTTGAGTATCACAGATACGCAGTATTTT. Its protein is CASSLSITDTQYF.

This clonotype was detected many times. The rearrangement uses TRBV2 and TRBJ2-3; 12 bases align to TRBD2. Trimming took 2 bases from V and 4 from J; bases not matched to a gene: 7. The CDR3 contains 17 residues. Germline CDR1 reads SNHLY; CDR2 reads FYNNEI. The DNA for the CDR3 is TGTGCCAGCAGTGAACCGACTAGCGGGAGTGCATCAGATACGCAGTATTTT. It yields the protein CASSEPTSGSASDTQYF.

About this clonotype itself: This could be a read error, since a much larger clone is one nucleotide away. The CDR3 DNA is TGTGCCAGCAGCTTAAGGCTAGCGGTTTTCAACACCGGGGAGCTGTTTTTT. This sequence encodes CASSLRLAVFNTGELFF. V is TRBV7-6 and J is TRBJ2-2, with 7 positions matching TRBD2. CDR3 size: 17 residues. Trimming cost V 2 bases and J 2 bases; bases outside gene matches: 8. CDR1 and CDR2 (germline): SGHVS, FNYEAQ.

This clonotype has at least ten counts. The chain combines TRBV20-1 with TRBJ2-7; 7 bases match TRBD1. CDR1 is DFQATT, CDR2 SNEGSKA, per germline (reference sequence). The CDR3 loop spans 15 amino acids. V shed 5 bases, J shed 4 bases, and the junction held 14 bases outside the gene matches. CDR3 amino acids: CSAPRQKGGTYEQYF. The DNA for the CDR3 is TGCAGTGCTCCAAGACAGAAAGGGGGCACGTACGAGCAGTACTTC.

This clonotype occurred a few times. The chain carries TRBV9 and TRBJ1-2; TRBD1 agrees at 7 bases. Germline-derived CDR1 and CDR2 are SGDLS and YYNGEE. The V and J ends lost 3 bases and 0 bases, in that order; junction bases with no gene match: 5. The CDR3 is made up of 15 amino acids. The CDR3 is CASSEGAGPNYGYTF. The CDR3 nucleotides are TGTGCCAGCAGCGAGGGGGCAGGGCCTAACTATGGCTACACCTTC.

This clonotype was counted a few times. V gene TRBV5-6 combines with J gene TRBJ1-2; D might be TRBD1 (5 bases). There are 18 residues in the CDR3. The V gene lost 1 base and the J gene lost 4 bases, with 23 bases spanning the gap. Germline assignment: CDR1 SGHDT and CDR2 YYEEEE. The CDR3 nucleotides are TGTGCCAGCAGCTTGAAGGTCACCCGAGGACAAGGACGCTATGGCTACACCTTC. Translated: CASSLKVTRGQGRYGYTF.

The V and J genes are TRBV27 and TRBJ2-7; TRBD2 is a possible D gene (5 bases). Per germline, CDR1 MNHEY and CDR2 SMNVEV (reference sequence). The CDR3 sequence is 13 residues long. V lost 10 bases and J 1 base, leaving 14 bases between the germline ends. CDR3 amino acids: CATSRGDSYEQYF. The DNA for the CDR3 is TGTGCCACCTCTCGGGGTGATTCCTACGAGCAGTACTTC.